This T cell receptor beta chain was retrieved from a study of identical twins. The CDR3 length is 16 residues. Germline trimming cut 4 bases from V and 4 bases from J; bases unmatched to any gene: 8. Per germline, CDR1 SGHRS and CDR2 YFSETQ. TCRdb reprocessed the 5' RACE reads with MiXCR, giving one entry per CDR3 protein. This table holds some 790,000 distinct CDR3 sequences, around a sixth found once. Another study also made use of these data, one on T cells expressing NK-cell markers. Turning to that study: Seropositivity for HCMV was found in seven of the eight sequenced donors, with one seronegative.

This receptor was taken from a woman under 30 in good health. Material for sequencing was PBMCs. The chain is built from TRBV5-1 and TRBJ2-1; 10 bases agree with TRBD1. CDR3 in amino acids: CASSRGRDRGYNEQFF. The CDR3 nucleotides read TGCGCCAGCAGCCGGGGCAGGGACAGGGGATACAATGAGCAGTTCTTC.